Each of the 22 T cell receptor beta chains below was sequenced from the same sample in a study of T cells after yellow fever vaccination. MiXCR, applied by TCRdb to the 5' RACE reads, yields one record per CDR3 protein. The sample records approximately 550,000 distinct CDR3 sequences, about 19% being singletons. The starting material was PBMCs, obtained 15 days after the yellow fever booster vaccination. Source of these receptors: a man aged 30-40 years who received the YFV17D yellow fever vaccine.

The chain combines TRBV11-3 with TRBJ2-3, with 7 bases fitting TRBD1. The CDR3 runs 14 residues. The germline gives CDR1 SGHNT, CDR2 YENEEA. Losses at the gene ends were 5 bases for V and 2 bases for J; bases not matched to a gene: 4. The chain's CDR3 is CASSHGTDTDTQYF. The CDR3 nucleotides are TGTGCCAGCAGCCACGGGACAGACACAGATACGCAGTATTTT. The variable domain in full, with the rest retrieved from reference TRBV11-3 and TRBJ2-3, is EAGVVQSPRYKIIEKKQPVAFWCNPISGHNTLYWYLQNLGQGPELLIRYENEEAVDDSQLPKDRFSAERLKGVDSTLKIQPAELGDSAVYLCASSHGTDTDTQYFGPGTRLTVL.

A few counts support this clonotype. This chain joins TRBV20-1 and TRBJ2-3, with 7 bases fitting TRBD1. The V gene end was trimmed by 3 bases and the J gene end by 2 bases; junction bases not matched to a gene: 8. In germline, CDR1 is DFQATT, CDR2 SNEGSKA (reference sequence). The CDR3 contains 15 residues. The CDR3 region is CSASRLTGITDTQYF. As DNA, the CDR3 is TGCAGTGCTAGTCGCCTGACAGGGATCACAGATACGCAGTATTTT.

The genes are TRBV7-2 and TRBJ2-5; D could derive from TRBD1 or TRBD2 (5 bases each). Trimming took 1 base from V and 0 from J, leaving 6 bases between them. Germline V gives CDR1 SGHTA, CDR2 FQGNSA. The CDR3 spans 14 residues. The CDR3 DNA is TGTGCCAGCAGCTTAGGGGGGTACCAAGAGACCCAGTACTTC. It yields the protein CASSLGGYQETQYF. Using reference TRBV7-2 and TRBJ2-5 for the parts outside the CDR3, the full variable domain is GAGVSQSPSNKVTEKGKDVELRCDPISGHTALYWYRQSLGQGLEFLIYFQGNSAPDKSGLPSDRFSAERTGGSVSTLTIQRTQQEDSAVYLCASSLGGYQETQYFGPGTRLLVL.

This clonotype was seen a few times. This chain uses TRBV20-1 with TRBJ2-1; a possible D gene is TRBD2 (6 bases). The V and J ends lost 5 bases and 2 bases respectively, with 16 bases between them. The CDR3 consists of 15 residues. Germline assignment: CDR1 DFQATT and CDR2 SNEGSKA (reference sequence). The CDR3 nucleotides are TGCAGTGCTTATACTAGCCAGGGCCCCTACAATGAGCAGTTCTTC. Translating gives CSAYTSQGPYNEQFF.

The chain is built from TRBV7-6 and TRBJ2-5; unclear D gene. The CDR3 consists of 16 residues. CDR1 SGHVS and CDR2 FNYEAQ come from the germline V gene. Deletions cut 1 base from V and 1 base from J, with 13 bases between. DNA of the CDR3: TGTGCCAGCAGCTTAGTCGGCGGAATTCTCCAAGAGACCCAGTACTTC. Its translation is CASSLVGGILQETQYF. The whole variable domain, remainder taken from reference TRBV7-6 and TRBJ2-5, is GAGVSQSPRYKVTKRGQDVALRCDPISGHVSLYWYRQALGQGPEFLTYFNYEAQQDKSGLPNDRFSAERPEGSISTLTIQRTEQRDSAMYRCASSLVGGILQETQYFGPGTRLLVL.

This clonotype has a handful of counts. The V call is TRBV20-1, the J call TRBJ2-4; 11 nucleotides match TRBD1. CDR1 is DFQATT, CDR2 SNEGSKA, per germline (reference sequence). With 4 bases clipped from V and 7 bases from J, the junction kept 9 bases outside the gene matches. This CDR3 is built from 15 residues. The CDR3 DNA reads as TGCAGTGCTAACACCGGGACAGGGGGGGTGAACATTCAGTACTTC. Encoded protein: CSANTGTGGVNIQYF.

V and J are TRBV18 and TRBJ2-5; no reliable D call. The germline V gene encodes CDR1 KGHSH and CDR2 LQKENI. This CDR3 region has 15 residues. V was pared by 3 bases and J by 0 bases, with 11 bases between. The DNA for the CDR3 is TGTGCCAGCTCACCCTCGGTGGACGACCAAGAGACCCAGTACTTC. Translating it yields CASSPSVDDQETQYF.

This clonotype came up a few times. The chain is built from TRBV10-2 and TRBJ2-5; 7 nucleotides match TRBD1. The length of the CDR3 is 14 residues. The trim removed 8 bases at V and 5 bases at J, leaving 11 bases unmatched. Per the germline V gene, CDR1 is WSHSY and CDR2 is SAAADI. The CDR3 region is CASQTPNRGETQYF. The CDR3 DNA reads TGCGCCAGCCAGACACCTAACAGGGGTGAGACCCAGTACTTC.

V usage is TRBV5-1 and J usage is TRBJ2-1; 10 nucleotides line up with TRBD2. CDR1 is SGHRS, CDR2 YFSETQ, per germline. The junction had 7 bases not matched to a gene; V was cut back by 4 bases and J by 9 bases. This CDR3 is 14 amino acids long. For the CDR3, the DNA is TGCGCCAGCAGCAGTCTAGCGGGAGAGGCTGAGCAGTTCTTC. This gives the protein CASSSLAGEAEQFF.

V usage is TRBV14 and J usage is TRBJ2-7; D is uncertain. The CDR3 has 15 amino acids. Germline CDR1 SGHDN, CDR2 FVKESK. Trimming removed 3 bases from V and 5 bases from J, with 17 bases in between. The CDR3 DNA reads TGTGCCAGCAGCCAGATCGGTGGGGTTCCCAACGAGCAGTACTTC. It codes for CASSQIGGVPNEQYF.

This clonotype was counted between two and nine times. V usage is TRBV20-1 and J usage is TRBJ2-2; weak D call: TRBD2 (5 bases). The germline V gene has CDR1 DFQATT and CDR2 SNEGSKA (reference sequence). The CDR3 has 14 residues. Trimming cost V 6 bases and J 5 bases, with 16 bases left between them. DNA of the CDR3: TGCAGTGCCCAGAGAGCGGTGGGAACCGGGGAGCTGTTTTTT. It specifies CSAQRAVGTGELFF.

This clonotype has at least ten counts. The chain links TRBV2 to TRBJ2-7; a possible D gene is TRBD2 (7 bases). V was shortened by 11 bases and J by 0 bases, with 20 bases between the two germline ends. Germline loops: CDR1 SNHLY, CDR2 FYNNEI. The CDR3 covers 15 residues. CDR3 sequence: CAAGGGDPSSYEQYF. DNA of the CDR3: TGTGCCGCTGGAGGGGGGGACCCGAGCTCCTACGAGCAGTACTTC.

V is TRBV7-6 and J is TRBJ2-1; possible D gene TRBD2, 6 bases. The CDR3 runs 16 residues. Trimming pared 5 bases from V and 2 bases from J, leaving 16 bases between. Looked up from germline, CDR1 is SGHVS and CDR2 is FNYEAQ. Written as DNA, the CDR3 is TGTGCCAGCAGCCCAGGAGGGGCCCCCCCCTACAATGAGCAGTTCTTC. Amino acid sequence: CASSPGGAPPYNEQFF. Using reference TRBV7-6 and TRBJ2-1 for the parts outside the CDR3, the full variable domain is GAGVSQSPRYKVTKRGQDVALRCDPISGHVSLYWYRQALGQGPEFLTYFNYEAQQDKSGLPNDRFSAERPEGSISTLTIQRTEQRDSAMYRCASSPGGAPPYNEQFFGPGTRLTVL.

The CDR3 DNA is TGTGCCATCAGTGAAGCAGGGGGCGACGAGCAGTACTTC. Translating it yields CAISEAGGDEQYF. This sequence joins TRBV10-3 and TRBJ2-7; TRBD1 matches at 8 bases. Germline CDR1 is ENHRY and CDR2 is SYGVKD. The length of the CDR3 is 13 residues. V trimming: 3 bases; J trimming: 5 bases; junction bases outside the gene matches: 3.

The chain employs TRBV3-1 and TRBJ2-3, with 8 bases that match TRBD2. The CDR3 is made up of 17 amino acids. V shed 4 bases and J 2 bases; nucleotides not matched to a gene: 11. Germline-derived CDR1 and CDR2 are LGHDT and YNNKEL (reference sequence). The CDR3 nucleotides are TGTGCCAGCAGCCGGCGAGGTGGCGGGAGGACCACAGATACGCAGTATTTT. Its translation: CASSRRGGGRTTDTQYF.

The genes are TRBV6-2 or TRBV6-3 and TRBJ1-2; 8 bases are a match to TRBD1. The CDR3 has 15 amino acids. Germline CDR1 reads MNHEY; CDR2 reads SVGEGT. The trim removed 8 bases at V and 3 bases at J, leaving 11 bases unmatched. This chain's CDR3 is CASFSPTGEDYGYTF. The DNA for the CDR3 is TGTGCCAGCTTCTCCCCGACAGGGGAGGACTATGGCTACACCTTC.

A few counts support this clonotype. This rearrangement joins TRBV29-1 to TRBJ2-7, with D maybe TRBD1 (6 bases). Germline V gene lookup returns CDR1 SQVTM and CDR2 ANQGSEA. Trimming removed 6 bases from V and 6 bases from J, with 12 bases in between. CDR3 length: 11 amino acids. The CDR3 DNA is TGCAGCGTCGCAGGGGAACTCGAGCAGTACTTC. Its protein is CSVAGELEQYF.

This clonotype has more than one count but fewer than ten. The gene calls are TRBV29-1 and TRBJ2-5, with TRBD2 as a possible D gene (5 bases). V lost 7 bases to trimming and J lost 5 bases, with 11 bases between them. The CDR3 sequence is 11 residues long. Per the germline V gene, CDR1 is SQVTM and CDR2 is ANQGSEA. The chain's CDR3 is CSGETGETQYF. In DNA, the CDR3 is TGCAGCGGGGAGACGGGGGAGACCCAGTACTTC.

The table lists this clonotype with a few counts. This sequence joins TRBV29-1 and TRBJ2-3; D tentatively fits TRBD1 or TRBD2 (5 bases each). The CDR3 totals 16 residues. Deletions cut 0 bases from V and 4 bases from J, with 17 bases between. Germline lookup yields CDR1 SQVTM and CDR2 ANQGSEA. CDR3 residues: CSVEDLRGTGPDTQYF. The CDR3 coding sequence is TGCAGCGTTGAAGATCTCCGGGGCACGGGTCCAGATACGCAGTATTTT.

The CDR3 DNA reads TGCGCCAGCAGCTATGAATCTGGGGCCAACGTCCTGACTTTC. Amino acids: CASSYESGANVLTF. V gene TRBV4-3 combines with J gene TRBJ2-6; D unresolved. Germline assignment: CDR1 LGHNA and CDR2 YSLEER. V was clipped by 5 bases and J by 1 base, with 6 bases between them. This CDR3 region has 14 residues.

Only a few counts were recorded for this clonotype. The J gene is TRBJ2-1, the V gene TRBV6-2 or TRBV6-3; 9 positions match TRBD1. CDR1 and CDR2 (germline): MNHEY, SVGEGT. Trimming at V came to 0 bases and at J to 9 bases, leaving 3 bases not matched to a gene. The CDR3 has 14 residues. The CDR3 region is CASSYSDRGAEQFF. CDR3 DNA: TGTGCCAGCAGTTACTCGGACAGGGGAGCTGAGCAGTTCTTC.

V is TRBV29-1 and J is TRBJ2-4; a possible D gene is TRBD2 (5 bases). V was cut by 7 bases and J by 6 bases, with 25 bases left in between. CDR1 SQVTM and CDR2 ANQGSEA come from the germline V gene. The CDR3 runs 16 residues. As DNA, the CDR3 is TGCAGCGCCTTATCGACCGAGGCGTATGAGGGAAACATTCAGTACTTC. It yields the protein CSALSTEAYEGNIQYF.